This T cell receptor beta chain comes out of a study of cytomegalovirus exposure and HLA in healthy donors. Looking at the study overall: In an earlier analysis, around 100 million unique TCR beta sequences were found from 150 million to 200 million T cells. Whole-study results and caveats: The authors enumerated some 160 TCR beta chains as linked to cytomegalovirus. Sequence variants that were highly shared formed a cluster that was likely a sequencing artifact.

To note about this clone: Its antigen is currently unknown.

Both 60 Vbeta primers and 13 Jbeta primers went into the PCR. TCRdb's table, derived via immunoSEQ multiplex PCR, lists solely in-frame clones and lacks some. The sample consists of roughly 200,000 clones, 75% to 90% of them appearing once. Germline lookup yields CDR1 SGDLS and CDR2 YYNGEE. The CDR3 has 14 amino acids. The V and J ends lost 4 bases and 7 bases respectively, with 14 bases between them. This sequence was found in a woman aged 40 to 55 in good health and CMV-seronegative. J is TRBJ1-4 and V is TRBV9; D uncertain. The sample consisted of PBMCs. The CDR3 loop is CASSQSGNSEKLFF. As DNA, the CDR3 is TGTGCCAGCAGCCAATCAGGTAACAGTGAAAAACTGTTTTTT.